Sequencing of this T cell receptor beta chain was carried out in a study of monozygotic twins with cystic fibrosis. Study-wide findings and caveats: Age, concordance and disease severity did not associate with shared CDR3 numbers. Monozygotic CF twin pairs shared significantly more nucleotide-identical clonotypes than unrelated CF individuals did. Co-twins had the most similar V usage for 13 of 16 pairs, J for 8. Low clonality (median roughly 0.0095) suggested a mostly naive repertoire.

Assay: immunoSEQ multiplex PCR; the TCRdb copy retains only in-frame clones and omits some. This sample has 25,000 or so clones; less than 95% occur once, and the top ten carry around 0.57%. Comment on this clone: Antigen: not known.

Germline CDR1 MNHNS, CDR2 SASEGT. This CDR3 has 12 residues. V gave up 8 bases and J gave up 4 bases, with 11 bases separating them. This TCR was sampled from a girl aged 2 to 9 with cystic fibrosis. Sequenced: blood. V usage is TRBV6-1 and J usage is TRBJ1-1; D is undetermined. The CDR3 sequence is CASQRGSTEAFF. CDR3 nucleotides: TGTGCCAGCCAGAGAGGTTCCACTGAAGCTTTCTTT.